This passage covers 15 T cell receptor beta chains from one sample sequenced in a study of control samples from healthy donors and cancer patients (dated by TCRdb to the early 2020s). The method behind the library was the immunoSEQ multiplex PCR assay. Sourced from immuneACCESS, this table was stored by TCRdb with only in-frame sequences that have V and J called. A share of the clones is absent; for the studies checked, an unresolved V gene accounts for under half, and the remainder has no known explanation. The table for this sample lists tens of thousands of clones; approximately 92% of them were counted only once. The ten largest clones represent less than 2% of the sample. The source material was PBMCs. These TCRs come from a man aged 40-55 years with colorectal cancer.

The chain carries TRBV9 and TRBJ1-5; D is unresolved. In germline, CDR1 is SGDLS, CDR2 YYNGEE. Trimming pared 2 bases from V and 2 bases from J, leaving 17 bases between. CDR3 size: 17 residues. The CDR3 nucleotides are TGTGCCAGCAGCGTCTCCGACGGGCCCAGCGGCAATCAGCCCCAGCATTTT. This translates into CASSVSDGPSGNQPQHF.

This chain connects TRBV2 to TRBJ1-1, with TRBD1 as a possible D gene (6 bases). The CDR3 runs 15 residues. Germline V gene sequence: CDR1 SNHLY, CDR2 FYNNEI. V was clipped by 4 bases and J by 5 bases, with 17 bases between them. CDR3 in amino acids: CASSGGHELRTEAFF. CDR3 sequence (DNA): TGTGCCAGCAGTGGGGGACACGAACTTCGAACTGAAGCTTTCTTT.

V is TRBV2 and J is TRBJ1-5; 8 positions agree with TRBD1. CDR1 is SNHLY and CDR2 is FYNNEI in the germline V gene. This CDR3 spans 15 amino acids. The trim removed 6 bases at V and 0 bases at J, leaving 4 bases unmatched. The CDR3 DNA is TGTGCCAGCAGGGACAGGGTATATAGCAATCAGCCCCAGCATTTT. Translation: CASRDRVYSNQPQHF.

This clone was counted between two and nine times. The chain is built from TRBV19 and TRBJ1-5; D unresolved. Trimming removed 5 bases from V and 6 bases from J, with 11 bases in between. Germline V lookup: CDR1 LNHDA, CDR2 SQIVND (reference sequence). There are 13 residues in the CDR3. CDR3: CASSPEGVQPQHF. The CDR3 region has the DNA TGTGCCAGTAGTCCCGAGGGAGTTCAGCCCCAGCATTTT.

The sample holds one count of this clone. The gene calls are TRBV9 and TRBJ1-6; 7 nucleotides agree with TRBD1. V lost 7 bases and J lost 0; bases outside the gene matches: 10. CDR1 is SGDLS, CDR2 YYNGEE, per germline. The CDR3 has 17 amino acids. For the CDR3, the DNA is TGTGCCAGCTGCGGGGGGGACAGTGTCTCCTATAATTCACCCCTCCACTTT. As protein: CASCGGDSVSYNSPLHF.

The chain uses TRBV5-4 and TRBJ2-1; perhaps D is TRBD1 or TRBD2 (5 bases each). The CDR3 runs 14 residues. CDR1 is SGHNT and CDR2 is YYREEE in the germline V gene (reference sequence). V lost 1 base and J 5 bases, leaving 10 bases between the germline ends. The CDR3 sequence is CASSLSWGNNEQFF. CDR3 DNA: TGTGCCAGCAGCTTGTCTTGGGGGAACAATGAGCAGTTCTTC.

To note about this clone: Other DNA sequences in this sample translate to the same CDR3. This rearrangement joins TRBV7-2 to TRBJ1-5, with D possibly matching TRBD1 (5 bases). Trimming took 5 bases from V and 9 from J, leaving 11 bases between them. Germline V CDR1 and CDR2: SGHTA, FQGNSA. This CDR3 has 12 residues. The CDR3 is CASSPYGGPQHF. CDR3 DNA: TGTGCCAGCAGCCCCTACGGGGGGCCCCAGCATTTT.

The chain couples TRBV29-1 to TRBJ1-2; 7 nucleotides match TRBD1. CDR3 length: 18 residues. Germline lookup yields CDR1 SQVTM and CDR2 ANQGSEA. J gave up 4 bases and V 2 bases, and 19 bases lay outside the gene matches. Written as DNA, the CDR3 is TGCAGCGTTGAAACCCCGCGGGCAGGGGGGATACCTCTCTATGGCTACACCTTC. It translates to CSVETPRAGGIPLYGYTF.

The CDR3 nucleotides read TGTGCCAGTTCACTAGCGGGGGCCACAGATACGCAGTATTTT. It encodes CASSLAGATDTQYF. The chain uses TRBV2 and TRBJ2-3; 11 bases are shared with TRBD2. V shed 9 bases and J 2 bases; nucleotides not matched to a gene: 4. The CDR3 is made up of 14 amino acids. Germline CDR1 reads SNHLY; CDR2 reads FYNNEI.

The chain employs TRBV6-1 and TRBJ2-4; a possible D gene is TRBD1 (5 bases). V was cut by 2 bases and J by 5 bases, with 13 bases left in between. The V gene's germline CDR1 is MNHNS and CDR2 SASEGT. CDR3 length: 15 amino acids. The CDR3 protein is CASSERQGIQNIQYF. In DNA form, the CDR3 reads TGTGCCAGCAGTGAAAGGCAGGGCATCCAAAACATTCAGTACTTC.

This chain links TRBV6-5 with TRBJ2-7; tentative D call: TRBD1 (6 bases). Trimming removed 5 bases at V and 7 bases at J, with 12 bases between. The CDR3 is made up of 12 amino acids. From germline, CDR1 is MNHEY and CDR2 SVGAGI. Written as DNA, the CDR3 is TGTGCCAGCAGTAAAACAACAGGGGAGCAGTACTTC. Its protein product is CASSKTTGEQYF.

The chain links TRBV19 to TRBJ2-5; D is uncertain. Germline V lookup: CDR1 LNHDA, CDR2 SQIVND (reference sequence). The V end was cut by 3 bases, the J end by 2 bases, with 7 bases between. The CDR3 loop spans 13 amino acids. The CDR3, as DNA: TGTGCCAGTAGTATCTACAGACAAGAGACCCAGTACTTC. The encoded protein is CASSIYRQETQYF.

The chain couples TRBV4-1 to TRBJ2-3; 9 nucleotides agree with TRBD1. Trimming cost V 10 bases and J 4 bases; bases outside gene matches: 12. This CDR3 has 15 residues. The germline V gene encodes CDR1 MGHRA and CDR2 YSYEKL. The CDR3 sequence is CANNGTGKSPDTQYF. CDR3 DNA: TGCGCCAACAACGGGACAGGGAAGTCCCCAGATACGCAGTATTTT.

V usage is TRBV7-8 and J usage is TRBJ2-5; TRBD2 aligns across 8 bases. V lost 8 bases and J lost 2; bases outside the gene matches: 10. The CDR3 has 15 residues. Germline CDR1 is SGHVS and CDR2 is FQNEAQ. CDR3 nucleotide sequence: TGTGCCAGCTGTAGCGGGACCTTCAGTCAAGAGACCCAGTACTTC. Translated: CASCSGTFSQETQYF.

The chain is built from TRBV4-3 and TRBJ2-7; D is undetermined. The CDR3 sequence is 13 residues long. Looked up from germline, CDR1 is LGHNA and CDR2 is YSLEER. Between the trimmed V and J ends, which lost 2 bases and 2 bases, there was a span of 7 bases. The CDR3 nucleotides read TGCGCCAGCAGCCAAAACGTGGCCTACGAGCAGTACTTC. Translating it yields CASSQNVAYEQYF.